Described below is a single TCR beta chain sequence and its context. The source of the sample is a study of T cell changes during pregnancy in multiple sclerosis. The CDR3 consists of 15 residues. CDR1 SGHDT and CDR2 YYEEEE come from the germline V gene. V lost 3 bases and J lost 2, with 14 bases in between. TCRdb keeps only in-frame clones here, not all; method: immunoSEQ multiplex PCR. The data hold some 61,000 clones, with around 90% observed a single time. The sequenced sample was peripheral blood, obtained in the second trimester of pregnancy. The V and J genes are TRBV5-6 and TRBJ1-2, with TRBD1 as a possible D gene (5 bases). This TCR was sampled from a female donor with multiple sclerosis, enrolled in a pregnancy study. The DNA for the CDR3 is TGTGCCAGCAGCTCCCCAGGGAATCCGAACTATGGCTACACCTTC. This codes for CASSSPGNPNYGYTF.